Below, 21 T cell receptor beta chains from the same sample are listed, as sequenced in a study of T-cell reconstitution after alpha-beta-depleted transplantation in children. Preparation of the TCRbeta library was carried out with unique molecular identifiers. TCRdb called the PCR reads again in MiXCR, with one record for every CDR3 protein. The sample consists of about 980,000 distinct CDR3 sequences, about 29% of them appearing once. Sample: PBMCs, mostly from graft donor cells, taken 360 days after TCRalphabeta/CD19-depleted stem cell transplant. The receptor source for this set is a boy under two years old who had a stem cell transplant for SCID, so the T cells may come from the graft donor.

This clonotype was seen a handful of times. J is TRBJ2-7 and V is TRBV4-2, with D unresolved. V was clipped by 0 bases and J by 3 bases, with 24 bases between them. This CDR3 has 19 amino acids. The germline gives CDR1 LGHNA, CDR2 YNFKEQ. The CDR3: CASSQEGPAGLTAYYEQYF. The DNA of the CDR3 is TGTGCCAGCAGCCAAGAAGGGCCAGCTGGTCTTACGGCGTACTACGAGCAGTACTTC.

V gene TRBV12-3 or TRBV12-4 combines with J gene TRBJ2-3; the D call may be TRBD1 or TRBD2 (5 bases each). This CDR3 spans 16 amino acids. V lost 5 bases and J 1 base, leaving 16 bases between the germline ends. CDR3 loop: CASSTSGVGGTDTQYF. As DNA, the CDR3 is TGTGCCAGCAGTACGTCCGGGGTGGGGGGCACAGATACGCAGTATTTT.

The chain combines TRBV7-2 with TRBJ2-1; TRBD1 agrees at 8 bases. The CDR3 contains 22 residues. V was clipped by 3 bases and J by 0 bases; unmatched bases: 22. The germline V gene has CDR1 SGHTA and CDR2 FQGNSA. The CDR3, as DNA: TGTGCCAGCAGCTTTTTACCTCGAATTGGACAGGGTAATTTGATCTCCTACAATGAGCAGTTCTTC. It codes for CASSFLPRIGQGNLISYNEQFF.

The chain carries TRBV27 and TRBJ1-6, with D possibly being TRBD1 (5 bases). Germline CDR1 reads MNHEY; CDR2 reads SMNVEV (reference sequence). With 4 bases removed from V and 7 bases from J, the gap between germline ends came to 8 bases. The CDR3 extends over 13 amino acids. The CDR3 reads CASSSGFNSPLHF. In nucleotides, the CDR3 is TGTGCCAGCAGTTCAGGGTTCAATTCACCCCTCCACTTT.

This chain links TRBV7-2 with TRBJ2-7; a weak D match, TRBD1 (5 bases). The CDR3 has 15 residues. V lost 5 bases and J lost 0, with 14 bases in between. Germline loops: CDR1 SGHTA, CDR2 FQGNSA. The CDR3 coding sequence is TGTGCCAGCAGCCTCCTTAGTGGGGCCTCCTACGAGCAGTACTTC. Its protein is CASSLLSGASYEQYF.

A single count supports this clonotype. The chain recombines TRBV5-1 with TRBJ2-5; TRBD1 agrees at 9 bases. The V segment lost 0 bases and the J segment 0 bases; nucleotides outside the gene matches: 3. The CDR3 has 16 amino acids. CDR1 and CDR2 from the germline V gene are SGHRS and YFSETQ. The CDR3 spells CASSLGGQGYQETQYF. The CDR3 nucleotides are TGCGCCAGCAGCTTGGGAGGACAGGGGTACCAAGAGACCCAGTACTTC.

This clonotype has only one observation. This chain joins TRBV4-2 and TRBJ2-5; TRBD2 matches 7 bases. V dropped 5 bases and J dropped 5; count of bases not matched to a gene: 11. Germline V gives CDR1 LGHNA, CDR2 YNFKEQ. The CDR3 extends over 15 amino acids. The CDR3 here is CASSKGTKRGETQYF. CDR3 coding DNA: TGTGCCAGCAGCAAAGGAACAAAGCGGGGTGAGACCCAGTACTTC.

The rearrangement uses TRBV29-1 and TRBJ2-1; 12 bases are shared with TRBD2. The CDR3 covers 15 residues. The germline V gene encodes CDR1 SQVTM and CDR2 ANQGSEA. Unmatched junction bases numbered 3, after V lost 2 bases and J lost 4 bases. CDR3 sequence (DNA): TGCAGCGTTGAACTAGCGGGGGGGAATTACAATGAGCAGTTCTTC. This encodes CSVELAGGNYNEQFF.

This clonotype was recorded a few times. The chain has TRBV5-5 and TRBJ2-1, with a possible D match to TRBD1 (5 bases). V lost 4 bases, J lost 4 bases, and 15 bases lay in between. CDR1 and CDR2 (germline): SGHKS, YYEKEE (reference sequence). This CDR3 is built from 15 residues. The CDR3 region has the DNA TGTGCCAGCAGCACAAGGGGATTGGGATACAATGAGCAGTTCTTC. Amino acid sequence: CASSTRGLGYNEQFF.

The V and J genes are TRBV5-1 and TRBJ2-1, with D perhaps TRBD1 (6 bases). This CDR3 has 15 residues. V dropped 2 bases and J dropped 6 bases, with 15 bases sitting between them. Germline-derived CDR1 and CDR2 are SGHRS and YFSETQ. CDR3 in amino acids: CASSLTGTFANEQFF. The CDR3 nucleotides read TGCGCCAGCAGCTTAACCGGGACATTCGCCAATGAGCAGTTCTTC. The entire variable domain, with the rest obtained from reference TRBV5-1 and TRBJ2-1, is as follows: KAGVTQTPRYLIKTRGQQVTLSCSPISGHRSVSWYQQTPGQGLQFLFEYFSETQRNKGNFPGRFSGRQFSNSRSEMNVSTLELGDSALYLCASSLTGTFANEQFFGPGTRLTVL.

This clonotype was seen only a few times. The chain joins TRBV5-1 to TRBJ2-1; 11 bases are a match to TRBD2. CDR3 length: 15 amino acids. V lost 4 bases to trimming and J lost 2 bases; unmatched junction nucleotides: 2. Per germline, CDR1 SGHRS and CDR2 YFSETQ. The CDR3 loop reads CASSMTSGAYNEQFF. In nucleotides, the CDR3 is TGCGCCAGCAGCATGACTAGCGGGGCCTACAATGAGCAGTTCTTC.

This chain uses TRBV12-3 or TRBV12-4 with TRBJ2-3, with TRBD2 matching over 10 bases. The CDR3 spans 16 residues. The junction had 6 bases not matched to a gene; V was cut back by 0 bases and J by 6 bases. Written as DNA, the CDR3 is TGTGCCAGCAGTTTAGCGCTAGCGGGGGACTCGGATACGCAGTATTTT. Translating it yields CASSLALAGDSDTQYF.

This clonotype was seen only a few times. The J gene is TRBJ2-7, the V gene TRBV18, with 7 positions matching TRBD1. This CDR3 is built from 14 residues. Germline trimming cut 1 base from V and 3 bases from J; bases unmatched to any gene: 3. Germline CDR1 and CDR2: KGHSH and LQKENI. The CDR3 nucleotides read TGTGCCAGCTCACCACACGGGGACAGCTACGAGCAGTACTTC. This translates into CASSPHGDSYEQYF.

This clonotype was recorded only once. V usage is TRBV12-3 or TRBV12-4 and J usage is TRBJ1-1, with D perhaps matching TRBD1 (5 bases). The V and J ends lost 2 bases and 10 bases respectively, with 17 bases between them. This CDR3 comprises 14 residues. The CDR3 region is CASSLLNGPGGAFF. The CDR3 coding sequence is TGTGCCAGCAGTTTACTAAACGGACCCGGGGGAGCTTTCTTT.

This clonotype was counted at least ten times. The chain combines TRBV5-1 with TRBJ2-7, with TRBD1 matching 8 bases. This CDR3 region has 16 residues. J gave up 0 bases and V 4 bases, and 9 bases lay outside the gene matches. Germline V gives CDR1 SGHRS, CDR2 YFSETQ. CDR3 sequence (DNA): TGCGCCAGCAGCCTCCCCGGGACAGGTCACTCCTACGAGCAGTACTTC. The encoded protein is CASSLPGTGHSYEQYF.

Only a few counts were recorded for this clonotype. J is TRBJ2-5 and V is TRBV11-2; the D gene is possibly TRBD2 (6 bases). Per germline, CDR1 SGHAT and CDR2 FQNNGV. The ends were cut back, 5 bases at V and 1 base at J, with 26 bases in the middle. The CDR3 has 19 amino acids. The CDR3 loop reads CASSPIVLARTRTQETQYF. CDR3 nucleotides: TGTGCCAGCAGCCCCATCGTACTAGCTCGAACCCGTACCCAAGAGACCCAGTACTTC.

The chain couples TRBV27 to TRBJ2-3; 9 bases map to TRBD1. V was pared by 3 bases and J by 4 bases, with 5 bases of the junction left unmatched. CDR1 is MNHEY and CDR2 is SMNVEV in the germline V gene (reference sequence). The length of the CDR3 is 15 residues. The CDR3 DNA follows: TGTGCCAGCAGTTTTTCACAGGGGGCCGCAGATACGCAGTATTTT. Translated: CASSFSQGAADTQYF.

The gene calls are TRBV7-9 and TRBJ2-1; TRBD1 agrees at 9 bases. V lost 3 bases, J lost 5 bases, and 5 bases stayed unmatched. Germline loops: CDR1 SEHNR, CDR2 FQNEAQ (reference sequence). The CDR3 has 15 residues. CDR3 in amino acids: CASSLGTGFNNEQFF. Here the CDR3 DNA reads TGTGCCAGCAGCTTGGGGACAGGGTTCAACAATGAGCAGTTCTTC.

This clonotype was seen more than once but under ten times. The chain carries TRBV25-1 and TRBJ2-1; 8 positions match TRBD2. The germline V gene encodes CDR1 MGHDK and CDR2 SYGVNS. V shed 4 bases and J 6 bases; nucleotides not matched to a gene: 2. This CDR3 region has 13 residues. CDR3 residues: CASSGGLVNEQFF. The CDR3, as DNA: TGTGCCAGCAGTGGGGGACTAGTCAATGAGCAGTTCTTC.

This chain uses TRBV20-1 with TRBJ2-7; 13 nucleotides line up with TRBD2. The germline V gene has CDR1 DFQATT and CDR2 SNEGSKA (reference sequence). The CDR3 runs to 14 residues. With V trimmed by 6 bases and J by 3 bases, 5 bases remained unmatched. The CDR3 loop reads CSAGTSGDVYEQYF. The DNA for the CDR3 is TGCAGTGCAGGGACTAGCGGGGATGTCTACGAGCAGTACTTC.

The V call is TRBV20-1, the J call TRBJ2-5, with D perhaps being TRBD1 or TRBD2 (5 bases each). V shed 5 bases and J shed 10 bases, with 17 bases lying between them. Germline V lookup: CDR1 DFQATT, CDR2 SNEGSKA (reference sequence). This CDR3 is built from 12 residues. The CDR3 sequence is CSAHPGPRGQYF. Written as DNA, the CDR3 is TGCAGTGCTCATCCGGGACCTAGGGGCCAGTACTTC.